The 10 T cell receptor beta chains reported below all come from one sample, sequenced in a study of Graves' ophthalmopathy and Graves' hyperthyroidism. RNA transcripts provided the template for amplifying TCR beta CDR3 regions. First-round RT-PCR relied on HTBI primers, and a second-round multiplex PCR came next. TCRdb analysed the multiplex PCR reads with MiXCR anew, one entry per CDR3 protein. This table has over 500,000 distinct CDR3 sequences, 22% appearing once. The sample taken for sequencing was peripheral blood. The receptors here all came from a woman between 18 and 29 years old with stable Graves' hyperthyroidism. Some clones in this sample may be carry-over from other donors' samples.

The V gene is TRBV2, the J gene TRBJ2-7; 10 bases align to TRBD2. From germline, CDR1 is SNHLY and CDR2 FYNNEI. This CDR3 comprises 15 residues. The V gene end was trimmed by 6 bases and the J gene end by 4 bases; junction bases not matched to a gene: 9. The CDR3 sequence is CASSPSGRNQYEQYF. CDR3 nucleotide sequence: TGTGCCAGCAGCCCTAGCGGGAGAAATCAGTACGAGCAGTACTTC. Combining the CDR3 with reference TRBV2 and TRBJ2-7 gives the whole variable domain EPEVTQTPSHQVTQMGQEVILRCVPISNHLYFYWYRQILGQKVEFLVSFYNNEISEKSEIFDDQFSVERPDGSNFTLKIRSTKLEDSAMYFCASSPSGRNQYEQYFGPGTRLTVT.

The chain's CDR3 is CASKAGSYYEQYF. As DNA, the CDR3 is TGTGCCAGCAAGGCAGGGAGCTACTACGAGCAGTACTTC. This chain links TRBV6-4 with TRBJ2-7; D may match TRBD1 or TRBD2 (5 bases each). Germline lookup yields CDR1 MRHNA and CDR2 SNTAGT. This CDR3 comprises 13 residues. V was trimmed by 7 bases and J by 3 bases, leaving 13 bases between them.

This clonotype occurred many times. The rearrangement uses TRBV10-3 and TRBJ1-6; D uncertain. CDR3 length: 13 amino acids. Germline loops: CDR1 ENHRY, CDR2 SYGVKD. V was pared by 7 bases and J by 7 bases, with 11 bases between. The CDR3 is CAITPDGNSPLHF. As DNA, the CDR3 is TGTGCCATCACTCCGGACGGGAATTCACCCCTCCACTTT.

Many counts were recorded for this clonotype. The chain carries TRBV12-3 or TRBV12-4 and TRBJ2-2; TRBD2 matches at 7 bases. The CDR3 has 14 amino acids. Unmatched junction bases numbered 9, after V lost 8 bases and J lost 6 bases. CDR3 in amino acids: CASETGAGAGELFF. DNA for the CDR3: TGTGCCAGCGAAACTGGGGCGGGGGCCGGGGAGCTGTTTTTT.

This clonotype was detected many times. This rearrangement joins TRBV20-1 to TRBJ1-1; D not certain. The CDR3 covers 14 residues. Germline V gives CDR1 DFQATT, CDR2 SNEGSKA (reference sequence). V dropped 2 bases and J dropped 3 bases, with 13 bases sitting between them. CDR3 in DNA: TGCAGTGCTAGACAGGCCGGAGTAGACACTGAAGCTTTCTTT. Translating gives CSARQAGVDTEAFF.

This clonotype has only a few counts. The chain carries TRBV2 and TRBJ1-6; 7 nucleotides line up with TRBD1. This CDR3 has 14 amino acids. CDR1 and CDR2 from the germline V gene are SNHLY and FYNNEI. V trimming: 6 bases; J trimming: 7 bases; junction bases outside the gene matches: 6. CDR3 loop: CASRTTGINSPLHF. CDR3 nucleotides: TGTGCCAGCAGAACGACAGGGATCAATTCACCCCTCCACTTT. Combining the CDR3 with reference TRBV2 and TRBJ1-6 gives the whole variable domain EPEVTQTPSHQVTQMGQEVILRCVPISNHLYFYWYRQILGQKVEFLVSFYNNEISEKSEIFDDQFSVERPDGSNFTLKIRSTKLEDSAMYFCASRTTGINSPLHFGNGTRLTVT.

This clonotype was observed many times. The chain couples TRBV20-1 to TRBJ1-2, with D possibly being TRBD1 (5 bases). Germline V CDR1 and CDR2: DFQATT, SNEGSKA (reference sequence). The CDR3 runs to 16 residues. The V end was cut by 1 base, the J end by 7 bases, with 22 bases between. CDR3 sequence: CSARGTGPRNRTGYTF. In DNA form, the CDR3 reads TGCAGTGCTAGAGGGACGGGGCCCCGAAATCGTACTGGCTACACCTTC.

This clonotype was recorded at least ten times. The chain has TRBV12-3 or TRBV12-4 and TRBJ1-2, with no clear D. The CDR3 runs 12 residues. Trimming removed 6 bases at V and 8 bases at J, with 13 bases between. DNA for the CDR3: TGTGCCAGCAGCTCAGACATCCACGGCTACACCTTC. Encoded protein: CASSSDIHGYTF.

This clonotype was observed at least ten times. This chain joins TRBV3-1 and TRBJ2-5; tentative D call: TRBD1 (7 bases). This CDR3 comprises 12 residues. Trimming stripped 6 bases from V and 4 bases from J, with 9 bases between. Germline values: CDR1 LGHDT, CDR2 YNNKEL (reference sequence). The CDR3, as DNA: TGTGCCAGCAGTCAGGGGGGAGAGACCCAGTACTTC. This codes for CASSQGGETQYF.

In its sample, this clonotype was seen many times. The genes are TRBV20-1 and TRBJ1-1, with 7 bases aligning to TRBD1. Germline V CDR1 and CDR2: DFQATT, SNEGSKA (reference sequence). This CDR3 contains 15 residues. The ends lost 3 bases at V and 5 bases at J; junction bases unmatched: 12. Here the CDR3 DNA reads TGCAGTGCTAGCAAGGGGGCTTCGGGTAGGACTGAAGCTTTCTTT. Its translation is CSASKGASGRTEAFF.